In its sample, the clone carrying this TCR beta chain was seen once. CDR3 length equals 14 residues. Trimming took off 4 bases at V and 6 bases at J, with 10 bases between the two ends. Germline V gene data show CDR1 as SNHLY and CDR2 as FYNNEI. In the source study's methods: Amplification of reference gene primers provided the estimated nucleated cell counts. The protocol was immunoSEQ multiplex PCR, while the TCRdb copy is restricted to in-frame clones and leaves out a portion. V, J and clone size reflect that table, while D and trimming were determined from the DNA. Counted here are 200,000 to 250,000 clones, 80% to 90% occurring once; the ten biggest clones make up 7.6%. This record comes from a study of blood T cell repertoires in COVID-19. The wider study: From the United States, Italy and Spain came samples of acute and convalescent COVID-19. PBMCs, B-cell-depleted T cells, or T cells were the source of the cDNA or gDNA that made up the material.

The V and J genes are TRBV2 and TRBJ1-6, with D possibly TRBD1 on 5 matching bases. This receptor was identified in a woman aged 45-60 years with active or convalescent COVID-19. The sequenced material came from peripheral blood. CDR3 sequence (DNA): TGTGCCAGCAGTGTGGCAGGGTTTAATTCACCCCTCCACTTT. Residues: CASSVAGFNSPLHF.